These T cell receptor beta chains were read from a single sample in a study of blood T cell repertoires in COVID-19. Assay used: immunoSEQ multiplex PCR; TCRdb lists only in-frame clones, some missing. Of nearly 35,000 clones listed, 85% are singletons. The sequenced material came from peripheral blood. Source of these receptors: a human donor with acute or convalescent COVID-19. The donor label of this sample is uncertain. Each CDR3 is given with its conserved first and last residue. The D gene is left open where the match is weak. A clone size is listed for some rows: how often the clone was seen (once, few, many), or a class if it is expanded.

NA	NA	TRBV7-2	TRBJ1-1	TGTGCCAGCAGCTTAGGATCGGGGAACACTGAAGCTTTCTTT	CASSLGSGNTEAFF
once	NA	TRBV3-1/TRBV3-2	TRBJ2-7	TGTGCCAGCAGCCGACAGGTAGTCTACGAGCAGTACTTC	CASSRQVVYEQYF
NA	NA	TRBV12-3/TRBV12-4	TRBJ1-1	TGTGCCAGCAGCCGGGAAGCTTTCTTT	CASSREAFF
NA	NA	TRBV3-1/TRBV3-2	TRBJ1-6	TGTGCCAGCAGCCAGGACAGACTCTGGGGTTCACCCCTCCACTTT	CASSQDRLWGSPLHF
few	NA	TRBV30	TRBJ2-1	TGTGCCTGGAGTACGTTGGATCGGGGACAGTTCTTC	CAWSTLDRGQFF
NA	TRBD1	TRBV5-5	TRBJ2-7	TGTGCCAGCAGCTTGGAGGCAGGGGGCGTCGAGCAGTACTTC	CASSLEAGGVEQYF
NA	NA	TRBV10-3	TRBJ2-1	TGTGCCATCAGTCGATACGACTTCGATGAGCAGTTCTTC	CAISRYDFDEQFF
NA	NA	TRBV2	TRBJ1-5	TGTGCCAGCAGTTCCGGGACAATGGGCGGTCAGCCCCAGCATTTT	CASSSGTMGGQPQHF
NA	NA	TRBV10-3	TRBJ2-6	TGTGCCATCAGTGCAGGCTCTGGGGCCAACGTCCTGACTTTC	CAISAGSGANVLTF
NA	NA	TRBV29-1	TRBJ1-1	TGCAGCGCCTGGGACGGGGGGAGCACTGAAGCTTTCTTT	CSAWDGGSTEAFF
NA	TRBD2	TRBV19	TRBJ2-1	TGTGCCACCGCGATGGGACTAGATTCCTACAATGAGCAGTTCTTC	CATAMGLDSYNEQFF
NA	NA	TRBV28	TRBJ2-5	TGTGCCAGCACCTCTGGGAGGCTGGCGATCTTCCAAGAGACCCAGTACTTC	CASTSGRLAIFQETQYF
NA	NA	TRBV3-1/TRBV3-2	TRBJ2-7	TGTGCCAGCAGCCAAGTGGCGGACAACGCCTACGAGCAGTACTTC	CASSQVADNAYEQYF
NA	NA	TRBV7-2	TRBJ2-5	TGTGCCAGCAGCTTAGCGAGAGGGGGAGAGACCCAGTACTTC	CASSLARGGETQYF
once	NA	TRBV13	TRBJ2-7	TGTGCCAGCAGCTTCATCCGGGGCGAGCAGTACTTC	CASSFIRGEQYF
NA	TRBD1	TRBV5-1	TRBJ2-7	TGCGCCAGCAGCTTGTTAGGGACAGGGGGCGAGCAGTACTTC	CASSLLGTGGEQYF
NA	TRBD1	TRBV5-1	TRBJ2-2	TGCGCCAGCAGCTTGGCCCAGGGGGCAGGCGGGGAGCTGTTTTTT	CASSLAQGAGGELFF
NA	NA	TRBV6-2/TRBV6-3	TRBJ1-1	TGTGCCAGCAGTTACGTTGGGGGGGATACTGAAGCTTTCTTT	CASSYVGGDTEAFF
NA	NA	TRBV4-3	TRBJ1-2	TGCGCCAGCAGCCAAGACCTACAGAACTATGGCTACACCTTC	CASSQDLQNYGYTF
NA	NA	TRBV3-1/TRBV3-2	TRBJ1-6	TGTGCCAGCAGCCAAGAGTTCGCAGGGTGGAATTCACCCCTCCACTTT	CASSQEFAGWNSPLHF
NA	TRBD1	TRBV24-1	TRBJ1-2	TGTGCCACCAGTGGGGACAGGGGTTCTCATGGCTACACCTTC	CATSGDRGSHGYTF
NA	NA	TRBV30	TRBJ2-3	TGTGCCTGGGAAGGACTTAACACAGATACGCAGTATTTT	CAWEGLNTDTQYF
NA	TRBD1	TRBV2	TRBJ1-1	TGTGCCAGCAGTGGGGGGACAGGGGGCCGGAAAGCTTTCTTT	CASSGGTGGRKAFF
once	NA	TRBV25-1	TRBJ1-6	TGTGCCAGCACAGGGCAGGATAATTCACCCCTCCACTTT	CASTGQDNSPLHF
NA	TRBD2	TRBV11-3	TRBJ2-2	TGTGCCAGCAGCTTAGATAGCGGGGGAGCCGGGGAGCTGTTTTTT	CASSLDSGGAGELFF
NA	NA	TRBV19	TRBJ1-1	TGTGCCAGTAGGGACAGTGTGAACACTGAAGCTTTCTTT	CASRDSVNTEAFF
NA	TRBD2	TRBV13	TRBJ2-1	TGTGCCAGCAGCTTAGCGGGACTAGACATAAATGAGCAGTTCTTC	CASSLAGLDINEQFF
NA	TRBD1	TRBV9	TRBJ2-7	TGTGCCAGCAGCCCACGGGACAGGGGGCCGGCGCTTCCCGAGCAGTACTTC	CASSPRDRGPALPEQYF